This T cell receptor (beta chain) came from a study of CD8+ T cells in alopecia areata (dated by TCRdb to the late 2010s). As for the study more broadly: The treated patients took part in an open-label pilot trial in which moderate-to-severe alopecia areata was treated with oral tofacitinib at 5 to 10 mg twice daily. Patients stayed on tofacitinib for 6 to 18 months and then had 6 months of follow-up off drug so that delayed response and recurrence could be assessed. For the treated patients, the SALT score, which quantifies what percentage of scalp surface area is affected, served as the measure of disease severity. High-throughput TCRbeta sequencing was used to examine T cell clonal expansion in alopecia areata in both the C3H/HeJ mouse model and human patients. Human TCRbeta sequencing covered scalp tissue and sorted CD4+ and CD8+ peripheral blood T cells from patchy and totalis/universalis alopecia areata patients and healthy controls. Biopsies were taken from tofacitinib-treated patients at baseline and at 4 and 24 weeks of treatment, and a later scalp biopsy was taken in several of the tofacitinib-treated patients. Scalp clonality was compared across normal scalp (n=4), patchy alopecia areata scalp (n=8), and alopecia totalis/universalis scalp (n=8). RNA was obtained with the PAXgene miRNA kit for fixed scalp, the miRNeasy kit for PBMCs, and the RNeasy kit for mouse skin. immunoSEQ multiplex PCR using 35 Vbeta forward primers and 13 Jbeta reverse primers was used to amplify TCRbeta CDR3 regions. Overall study outcomes, separate from this receptor: Unlike mouse skin, where gammadelta T cells dominate, normal human skin contains resident alphabeta T cells that get sequenced too, which complicates analysis of the scalp TCR repertoire. With tofacitinib, both scalp clonality and the number of expanded CD8+ clones among the top 100 scalp clones went down significantly. Lesional scalp, especially in alopecia totalis/universalis, showed higher clonality and more expanded CD8+ clones than normal scalp, suggesting antigenic drive. During tofacitinib treatment, many expanded lesional clones stuck around in both scalp and blood, and this persistence may partly explain why relapse happens after treatment is stopped. Because the treated cohort was small and had only one nonresponder, larger studies are needed to examine links between baseline CD8+ expansion and response. TCR sequences shared between patients were less clear than in mice, possibly partly because of HLA diversity in the patient population.

To prepare the library, the immunoSEQ multiplex PCR assay was applied. RNA was extracted from all samples and reverse transcribed into cDNA as template for TCR sequencing. SuperScript III was used to make first-strand cDNA, primed with a 2:1 mix of oligo-dT and random hexamers. A synthetic immune receptor repertoire was used to measure amplification bias, and any remaining bias was corrected computationally. For the original study's pipeline: Raw reads were preprocessed to remove errors, and CDR3 was defined by IMGT conventions from the conserved cysteine to phenylalanine. Clonality was calculated as 1 minus Shannon entropy normalized by log2 of the number of productive unique TCRs. Whether scalp clones were CD4 or CD8 was inferred by matching scalp TCRbeta sequences against CD4 and CD8 repertoires sorted from blood. Entries here come from immuneACCESS through TCRdb and include only in-frame sequences with V and J called. Some clones fail to appear in such tables; in the studies checked, an unresolved V gene covers under half of the shortfall, and the cause of the remainder is unknown. V and J calls and clone size are copied from that table; D and trimming were computed from the DNA. For this sample there are about 87,000 clones; 60% to 80% appear just once. The ten biggest clones cover roughly 17% of the sample.

Unmatched junction bases come to 7, with V trimmed by 0 bases and J by 3 bases. The CDR3 numbers 17 residues from cysteine through phenylalanine. The only DNA kept is the CDR3, 51 bases in frame from the first base. CDR1 and CDR2, looked up from the germline V gene, are LGHNA and YSLEER. A note on this clone: No antigen is known for it. The input lacks base qualities; no much larger clone sits a single base away.

Read against the paper, the sample's treatment or condition label means: oral pan-JAK inhibitor, 5-10 mg twice daily. Lesional scalp punch biopsies and peripheral blood were collected from alopecia areata patients. PBMCs were isolated by density centrifugation and stained for CD3, CD4 and CD8, after which CD4+ and CD8+ T cells were sorted on a FACSAria. The sequence came from a human donor with alopecia areata. This chain is built from TRBV4-3 and TRBJ2-3, and 9 bases in between align with TRBD1. The sample consisted of CD8+ T cells sorted from blood, taken at week 44, from a patient treated with tofacitinib. Here the CDR3 is given as CASSQDFGTGRTDTQYF. The nucleotides are TGCGCCAGCAGCCAAGATTTTGGGACAGGGCGGACAGATACGCAGTATTTT.